The rows below give T cell receptor beta chains drawn from one sample of a study of blood T cell repertoires in COVID-19. The table came from immunoSEQ multiplex PCR; TCRdb's copy has only in-frame clones and leaves some out. The sample contains 300,000 to 400,000 clones, 88% of which appear only once. The sequencing sample was made of PBMCs or T cells enriched from blood (not recorded which). The origin of the receptors is a woman in her twenties or thirties with acute COVID-19. The CDR3 runs from the conserved cysteine through the conserved F or W. D genes are given only for firm matches. Clone size is shown for a subset of rows, as once, few, many or a class of expanded clone.

13 | - | TRBJ1-2 | TRBV7-2 | - | CASSLIFSRGYTF | TGTGCCAGCAGCTTAATATTCAGTCGAGGCTACACCTTC
13 | - | TRBJ1-2 | TRBV12-3/TRBV12-4 | few | CASSSRGRDGYTF | TGTGCCAGCAGTAGCAGGGGAAGGGATGGCTACACCTTC
15 | - | TRBJ2-3 | TRBV7-3 | - | CASSSTVGGTDTQYF | TGTGCCAGCAGCTCGACAGTTGGGGGCACAGATACGCAGTATTTT
13 | - | TRBJ2-7 | TRBV5-6 | - | CASSLASVHEQYF | TGTGCCAGCAGCTTGGCCTCCGTCCACGAGCAGTACTTC
16 | TRBD1 | TRBJ1-1 | TRBV4-2 | - | CASSQLLTGGLGEAFF | TGTGCCAGCAGCCAGCTTTTGACAGGGGGTTTAGGTGAAGCTTTCTTT
13 | - | TRBJ1-5 | TRBV4-1 | - | CASSQGRSQPQHF | TGCGCCAGCAGCCAAGGCCGTAGTCAGCCCCAGCATTTT
16 | TRBD2 | TRBJ2-2 | TRBV10-1 | - | CASSDPSGGRTGELFF | TGCGCCAGCAGTGACCCTAGCGGGGGACGCACCGGGGAGCTGTTTTTT
14 | - | TRBJ1-1 | TRBV5-1 | few | CASRPREGNTEAFF | TGCGCCAGCAGACCTAGGGAGGGGAACACTGAAGCTTTCTTT
13 | TRBD1 | TRBJ2-7 | TRBV6-5 | - | CASTGQGKYEQYF | TGTGCCAGCACCGGACAGGGGAAATACGAGCAGTACTTC
15 | - | TRBJ1-5 | TRBV10-3 | - | CAISPAGFSNQPQHF | TGTGCCATCAGTCCGGCAGGCTTTAGCAATCAGCCCCAGCATTTT
16 | - | TRBJ1-5 | TRBV7-8 | once | CASSLEIGLFDQPQHF | TGTGCCAGCAGCTTGGAGATCGGACTCTTCGATCAGCCCCAGCATTTT
15 | TRBD2 | TRBJ2-3 | TRBV7-9 | once | CASSSSGGPGDTQYF | TGTGCCAGCAGCTCTAGCGGGGGGCCTGGAGATACGCAGTATTTT
15 | - | TRBJ1-6 | TRBV5-6 | - | CASSLFTTGITPLHF | TGTGCCAGCAGCTTATTCACTACAGGGATTACACCCCTCCACTTT
15 | TRBD1 | TRBJ2-2 | TRBV11-3 | - | CASSGTGTGTGELFF | TGTGCCAGCAGCGGTACCGGGACAGGGACCGGGGAGCTGTTTTTT
16 | TRBD1 | TRBJ1-6 | TRBV27 | - | CASSRVRDRGLSPLHF | TGTGCCAGCAGTAGAGTCCGGGACAGGGGGCTTTCACCCCTCCACTTT
16 | TRBD1 | TRBJ1-6 | TRBV19 | - | CASSPDRGVRNSPLHF | TGTGCCAGTAGCCCGGACAGGGGCGTCCGTAATTCACCCCTCCACTTT
12 | - | TRBJ2-7 | TRBV2 | - | CASSGDPGEQYF | TGTGCCAGCTCGGGGGACCCGGGGGAGCAGTACTTC
14 | - | TRBJ1-5 | TRBV6-5 | - | CASDQGLSNQPQHF | TGTGCCAGCGATCAGGGACTTAGCAATCAGCCCCAGCATTTT
14 | - | TRBJ1-2 | TRBV3-1/TRBV3-2 | - | CASGSGGVNYGYTF | TGTGCCAGCGGATCCGGGGGGGTAAACTATGGCTACACCTTC
14 | TRBD1 | TRBJ2-1 | TRBV10-1 | - | CASSERTGQVEQFF | TGCGCCAGCAGTGAAAGGACAGGGCAAGTTGAGCAGTTCTTC
13 | TRBD1 | TRBJ1-2 | TRBV6-5 | - | CASSLGQNYGYTF | TGTGCCAGCAGCCTGGGACAGAACTATGGCTACACCTTC
16 | - | TRBJ2-2 | TRBV19 | few | CASSIIVPSTSGELFF | TGTGCCAGTAGTATTATCGTTCCATCAACGAGCGGGGAGCTGTTTTTT